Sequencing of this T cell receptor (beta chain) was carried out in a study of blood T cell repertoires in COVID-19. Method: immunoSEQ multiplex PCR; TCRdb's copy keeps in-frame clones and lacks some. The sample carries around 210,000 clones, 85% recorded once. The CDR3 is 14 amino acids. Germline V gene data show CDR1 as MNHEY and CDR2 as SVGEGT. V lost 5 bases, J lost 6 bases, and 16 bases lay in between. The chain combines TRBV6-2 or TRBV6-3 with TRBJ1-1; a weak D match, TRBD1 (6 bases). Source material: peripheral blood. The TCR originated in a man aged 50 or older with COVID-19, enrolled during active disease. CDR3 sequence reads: CASSPINRVAEAFF. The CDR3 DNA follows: TGTGCCAGCAGTCCGATCAACAGGGTGGCTGAAGCTTTCTTT.